This passage covers 5 T cell receptor beta chains from one sample sequenced in a study of T cells after yellow fever vaccination. TCRdb redid the calling of the 5' RACE reads with MiXCR, one entry per CDR3 protein. The sample yields 350,000 to 450,000 distinct CDR3 sequences, around 19% seen once. The sequencing here drew on PBMCs, taken before the yellow fever booster vaccination. These receptors came from a man aged 18 to 30 who received the YFV17D yellow fever vaccine.

This chain joins TRBV7-8 and TRBJ1-2; 9 bases are shared with TRBD1. In germline, CDR1 is SGHVS, CDR2 FQNEAQ. The CDR3 sequence is 15 residues long. Trimming took 2 bases from V and 4 from J; bases not matched to a gene: 5. This CDR3 is CASSLMGQGSYGYTF. The DNA for the CDR3 is TGTGCCAGCAGCTTAATGGGACAGGGAAGCTATGGCTACACCTTC. The full variable domain, its missing parts supplied by reference TRBV7-8 and TRBJ1-2, is GAGVSQSPRYKVAKRGQDVALRCDPISGHVSLFWYQQALGQGPEFLTYFQNEAQLDKSGLPSDRFFAERPEGSVSTLKIQRTQQEDSAVYLCASSLMGQGSYGYTFGSGTRLTVV.

This clonotype turned up a few times. The V and J genes are TRBV12-3 or TRBV12-4 and TRBJ2-1, with 9 bases that match TRBD2. The ends lost 2 bases at V and 4 bases at J; junction bases unmatched: 6. The CDR3 is made up of 16 amino acids. CDR3 sequence reads: CASSLPSGGRYNEQFF. DNA of the CDR3: TGTGCCAGCAGTTTACCGAGCGGGGGGAGATACAATGAGCAGTTCTTC.

In its sample, this clonotype was seen many times. The J gene is TRBJ2-5, the V gene TRBV20-1; 7 bases are a match to TRBD2. Germline CDR1 is DFQATT and CDR2 is SNEGSKA (reference sequence). The CDR3 runs to 15 residues. Germline trimming cut 5 bases from V and 0 bases from J; bases unmatched to any gene: 9. CDR3 amino acids: CSASPSGANQETQYF. The CDR3 DNA sequence: TGCAGTGCTTCCCCCAGCGGGGCGAACCAAGAGACCCAGTACTTC.

This clonotype was counted between two and nine times. This chain joins TRBV7-2 and TRBJ2-7, with D perhaps TRBD1 (6 bases). CDR3 length equals 15 residues. Per germline, CDR1 SGHTA and CDR2 FQGNSA. Trimming removed 7 bases from V and 3 bases from J, with 19 bases in between. The CDR3 sequence: CASTLGGNRVYEQYF. CDR3 DNA: TGTGCCAGCACCCTAGGGGGTAACAGGGTCTACGAGCAGTACTTC.

The chain links TRBV6-6 to TRBJ1-1; a weak D match, TRBD1 (6 bases). CDR1 is MNHNY and CDR2 is SVGAGI in the germline V gene (reference sequence). This CDR3 has 14 amino acids. V lost 2 bases and J 1 base, leaving 8 bases between the germline ends. CDR3 region: CASSYGTPNTEAFF. CDR3 sequence (DNA): TGTGCCAGCAGTTACGGGACACCGAACACTGAAGCTTTCTTT.